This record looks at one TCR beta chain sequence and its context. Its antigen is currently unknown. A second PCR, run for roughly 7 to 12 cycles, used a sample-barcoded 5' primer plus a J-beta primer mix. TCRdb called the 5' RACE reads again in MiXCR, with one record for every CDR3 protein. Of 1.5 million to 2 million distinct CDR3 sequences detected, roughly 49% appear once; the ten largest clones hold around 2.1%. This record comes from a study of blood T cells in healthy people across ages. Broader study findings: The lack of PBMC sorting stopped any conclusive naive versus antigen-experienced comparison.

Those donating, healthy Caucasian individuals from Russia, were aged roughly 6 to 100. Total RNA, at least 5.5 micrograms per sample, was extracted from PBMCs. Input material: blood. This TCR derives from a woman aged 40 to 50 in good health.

CDR3 protein: CASSSPTSGGAFDEQYF. As DNA, the CDR3 is TGTGCCAGCAGCTCCCCCACTAGCGGGGGGGCATTCGATGAGCAGTACTTC. J is TRBJ2-7 and V is TRBV7-9; 13 nucleotides line up with TRBD2. CDR3 size: 17 residues. Per the germline V gene, CDR1 is SEHNR and CDR2 is FQNEAQ (reference sequence). V was clipped by 4 bases and J by 7 bases; unmatched bases: 13.